The clone carrying this T cell receptor beta chain occurred a few times. Its cognate antigen is unknown. The CDR3 is made up of 18 amino acids. Germline CDR1 is LGHNA and CDR2 is YSLEER. V shed 0 bases and J 3 bases; nucleotides not matched to a gene: 12. The PCR used 60 Vbeta and 13 Jbeta primers. Data came from immunoSEQ multiplex PCR; TCRdb stores just in-frame clones and leaves some out. The sample contains under 200,000 clones, more than 70% of which appear only once. The sample comes from a study of cytomegalovirus exposure and HLA in healthy donors. Study-wide results and caveats: The authors enumerated 150 to 200 TCR beta chains as linked to cytomegalovirus.

V and J are TRBV4-3 and TRBJ2-7; TRBD2 matches at 9 bases. This sequence originates from a woman aged 50 to 65 in good health and CMV-seropositive. Sequencing was performed on PBMCs. The CDR3 spells CASSQEKELAGLSYEQYF. In nucleotides, the CDR3 is TGCGCCAGCAGCCAAGAGAAGGAGCTAGCGGGGTTGAGCTACGAGCAGTACTTC.